Described below is a single TCR beta chain sequence and its context. This sample stems from a study of blood T cell repertoires in COVID-19. Across the study: Donors in the United States, Italy and Spain gave samples during acute or convalescent COVID-19. Sample material is recorded as cDNA or gDNA derived from T cells, B-cell-depleted T cells, or PBMCs.

CDR1 is SGHDT, CDR2 YYEEEE, per germline. With V trimmed by 2 bases and J by 7 bases, 9 bases remained unmatched. This CDR3 contains 16 residues. How the authors handled the data: Estimated nucleated cell counts came from reference gene primer amplification. Some clones are missing from TCRdb's copy, which holds only in-frame ones; the method was immunoSEQ multiplex PCR. The DNA was the basis for D and trimming; V, J and clone size are from that table. The profile covers under 250,000 clones, with roughly 80% appearing a single time and nearly 9% taken by the ten largest. This chain connects TRBV5-6 to TRBJ2-3; TRBD1 matches 11 bases. Material for sequencing was peripheral blood. The clonotype comes from an older man with acute or convalescent COVID-19. The CDR3 coding sequence is TGTGCCAGCAGCTTCCCCGGGACAGGGGGTAGAAATACGCAGTATTTT. The encoded protein is CASSFPGTGGRNTQYF.